Listed here is a single TCR beta chain. The antigen is unknown. This entry belongs to a study of T cell clonotyping in hematopoietic cell transplantation. Points from the study as a whole: Broader posttransplant TCR repertoire diversity was predicted by graft donor and pretransplant recipient Inverse Simpson Index values. No sorting was done, leaving CD4 and CD8 contributions mixed. At the given depth, recipient repertoires were over 97% de novo clonotypes. After transplant, recipient diversity fell while pathologically expanded clonotypes grew through day 180.

Germline V gives CDR1 LNHDA, CDR2 SQIVND (reference sequence). This CDR3 spans 14 amino acids. V lost 3 bases and J lost 3; bases outside the gene matches: 4. TCRdb's copy holds only in-frame clones and misses some; the assay was immunoSEQ multiplex PCR. The table has 60,000 to 75,000 clones, around 94% seen once. This receptor was obtained from a man between 45 and 60 years old in good health. Some clones in this sample may be carry-over from other donors' samples. The chain has TRBV19 and TRBJ2-7, with 8 nucleotides matching TRBD2. Input material: peripheral blood mononuclear cells. The CDR3 bases are TGTGCCAGTAGTATCCAAGCGGGAGTCTACGAGCAGTACTTC. Amino acids: CASSIQAGVYEQYF. The variable domain in full, completed from reference TRBV19 and TRBJ2-7, reads DGGITQSPKYLFRKEGQNVTLSCEQNLNHDAMYWYRQDPGQGLRLIYYSQIVNDFQKGDIAEGYSVSREKKESFPLTVTSAQKNPTAFYLCASSIQAGVYEQYFGPGTRLTVT.